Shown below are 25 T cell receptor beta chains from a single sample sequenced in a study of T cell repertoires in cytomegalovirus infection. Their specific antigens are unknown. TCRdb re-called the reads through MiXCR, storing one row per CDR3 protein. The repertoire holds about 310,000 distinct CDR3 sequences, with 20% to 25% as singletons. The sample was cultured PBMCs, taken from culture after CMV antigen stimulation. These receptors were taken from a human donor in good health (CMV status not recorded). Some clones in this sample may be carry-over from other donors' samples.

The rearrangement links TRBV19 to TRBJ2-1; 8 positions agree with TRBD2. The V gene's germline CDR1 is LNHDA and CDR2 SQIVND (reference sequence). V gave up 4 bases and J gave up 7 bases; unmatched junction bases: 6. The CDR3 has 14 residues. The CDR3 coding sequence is TGTGCCAGTAGTAACCGACTAGCGAGGAATGAGCAGTTCTTC. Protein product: CASSNRLARNEQFF.

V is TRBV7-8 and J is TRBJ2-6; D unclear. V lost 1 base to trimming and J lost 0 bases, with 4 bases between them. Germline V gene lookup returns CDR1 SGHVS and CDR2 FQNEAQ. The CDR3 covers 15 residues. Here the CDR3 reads CASSLGSSGANVLTF. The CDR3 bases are TGTGCCAGCAGCTTAGGGAGCTCTGGGGCCAACGTCCTGACTTTC.

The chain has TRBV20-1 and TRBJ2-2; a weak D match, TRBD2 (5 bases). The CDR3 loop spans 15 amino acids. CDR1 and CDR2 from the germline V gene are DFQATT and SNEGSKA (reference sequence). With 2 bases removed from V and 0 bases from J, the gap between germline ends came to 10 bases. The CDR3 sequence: CSARSSGPNTGELFF. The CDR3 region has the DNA TGCAGTGCTAGATCGAGCGGACCGAACACCGGGGAGCTGTTTTTT.

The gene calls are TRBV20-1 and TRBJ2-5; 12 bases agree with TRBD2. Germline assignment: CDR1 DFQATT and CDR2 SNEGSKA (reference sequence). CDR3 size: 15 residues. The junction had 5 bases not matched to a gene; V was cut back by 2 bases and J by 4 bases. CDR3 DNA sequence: TGCAGTGCTAGACCGACTAGCGGGAGTTCAGAGACCCAGTACTTC. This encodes CSARPTSGSSETQYF.

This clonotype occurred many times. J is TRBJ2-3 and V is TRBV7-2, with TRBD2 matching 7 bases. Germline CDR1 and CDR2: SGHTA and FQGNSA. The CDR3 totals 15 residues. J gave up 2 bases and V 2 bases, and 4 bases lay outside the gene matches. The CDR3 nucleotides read TGTGCCAGCAGCTTAACAGCGGGGCCCACAGATACGCAGTATTTT. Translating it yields CASSLTAGPTDTQYF. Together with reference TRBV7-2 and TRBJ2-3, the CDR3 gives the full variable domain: GAGVSQSPSNKVTEKGKDVELRCDPISGHTALYWYRQSLGQGLEFLIYFQGNSAPDKSGLPSDRFSAERTGGSVSTLTIQRTQQEDSAVYLCASSLTAGPTDTQYFGPGTRLTVL.

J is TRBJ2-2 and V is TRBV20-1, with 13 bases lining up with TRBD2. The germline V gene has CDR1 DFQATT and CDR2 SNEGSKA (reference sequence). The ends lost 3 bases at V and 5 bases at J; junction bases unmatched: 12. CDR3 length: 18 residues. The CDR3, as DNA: TGCAGTGCTAGTTCAGGGTGGACTAGCGGGAGTGTTACCGGGGAGCTGTTTTTT. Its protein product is CSASSGWTSGSVTGELFF.

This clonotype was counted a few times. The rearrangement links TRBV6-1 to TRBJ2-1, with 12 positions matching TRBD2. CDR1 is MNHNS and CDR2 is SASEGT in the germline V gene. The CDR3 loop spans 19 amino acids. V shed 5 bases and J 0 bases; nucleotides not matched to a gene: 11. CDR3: CASSQGLAGPIRSYNEQFF. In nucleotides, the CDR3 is TGTGCCAGCAGTCAAGGACTAGCGGGACCTATTCGCTCCTACAATGAGCAGTTCTTC.

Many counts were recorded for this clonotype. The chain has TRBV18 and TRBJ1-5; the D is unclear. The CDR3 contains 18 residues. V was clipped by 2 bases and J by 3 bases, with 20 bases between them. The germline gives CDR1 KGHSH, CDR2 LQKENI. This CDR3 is CASSPKDVRAIDNQPQHF. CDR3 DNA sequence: TGTGCCAGCTCACCAAAGGATGTACGGGCCATAGACAATCAGCCCCAGCATTTT.

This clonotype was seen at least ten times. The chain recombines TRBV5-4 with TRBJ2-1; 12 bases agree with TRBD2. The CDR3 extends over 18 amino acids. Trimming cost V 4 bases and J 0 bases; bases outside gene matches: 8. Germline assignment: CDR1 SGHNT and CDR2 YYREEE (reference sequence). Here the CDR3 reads CASSRGGTSGLSYNEQFF. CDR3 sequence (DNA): TGTGCCAGCAGCCGAGGGGGGACTAGCGGGCTCTCCTACAATGAGCAGTTCTTC.

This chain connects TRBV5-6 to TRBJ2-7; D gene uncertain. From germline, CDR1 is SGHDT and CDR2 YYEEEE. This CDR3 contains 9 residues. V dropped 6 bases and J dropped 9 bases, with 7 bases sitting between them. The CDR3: CASILGQYV. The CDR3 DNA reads TGTGCCAGCATCCTGGGGCAGTACGTC.

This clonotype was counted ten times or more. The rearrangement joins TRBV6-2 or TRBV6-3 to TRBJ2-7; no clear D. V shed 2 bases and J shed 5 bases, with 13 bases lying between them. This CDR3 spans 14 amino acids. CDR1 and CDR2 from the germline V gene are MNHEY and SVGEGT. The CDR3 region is CASSYHYRPDEQYF. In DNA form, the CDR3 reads TGTGCCAGCAGTTACCACTATCGACCAGACGAGCAGTACTTC.

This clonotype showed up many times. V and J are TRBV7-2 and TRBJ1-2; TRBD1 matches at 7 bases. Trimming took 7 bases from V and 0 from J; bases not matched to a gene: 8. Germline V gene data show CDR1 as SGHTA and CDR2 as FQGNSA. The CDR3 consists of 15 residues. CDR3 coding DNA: TGTGCCAGCATCCTGAACAGGGGAGCTAACTATGGCTACACCTTC. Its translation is CASILNRGANYGYTF.

The CDR3 reads CASSLANRGENIQYF. The CDR3 DNA reads TGTGCCAGCAGCTTAGCCAACAGGGGCGAAAACATTCAGTACTTC. The chain is built from TRBV7-8 and TRBJ2-4; TRBD1 aligns across 7 bases. Germline CDR1 is SGHVS and CDR2 is FQNEAQ. The CDR3 covers 15 residues. Unmatched junction bases numbered 4, after V lost 0 bases and J lost 5 bases.

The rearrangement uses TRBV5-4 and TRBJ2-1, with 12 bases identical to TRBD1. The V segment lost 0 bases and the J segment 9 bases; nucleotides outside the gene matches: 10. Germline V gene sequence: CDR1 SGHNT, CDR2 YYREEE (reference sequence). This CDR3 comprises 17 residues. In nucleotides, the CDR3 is TGTGCCAGCAGCTTGGGCCCGGGACAGGGGGCCGTGGGTGAGCAGTTCTTC. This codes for CASSLGPGQGAVGEQFF.

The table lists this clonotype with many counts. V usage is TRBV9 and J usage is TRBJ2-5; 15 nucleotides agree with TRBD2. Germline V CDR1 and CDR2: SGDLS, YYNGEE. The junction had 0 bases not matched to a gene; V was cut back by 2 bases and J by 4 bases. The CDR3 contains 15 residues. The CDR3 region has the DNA TGTGCCAGCAGCGTGGGACTAGCGGGAGGAGAGACCCAGTACTTC. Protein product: CASSVGLAGGETQYF. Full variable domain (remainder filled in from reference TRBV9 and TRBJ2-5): DSGVTQTPKHLITATGQRVTLRCSPRSGDLSVYWYQQSLDQGLQFLIQYYNGEERAKGNILERFSAQQFPDLHSELNLSSLELGDSALYFCASSVGLAGGETQYFGPGTRLLVL.

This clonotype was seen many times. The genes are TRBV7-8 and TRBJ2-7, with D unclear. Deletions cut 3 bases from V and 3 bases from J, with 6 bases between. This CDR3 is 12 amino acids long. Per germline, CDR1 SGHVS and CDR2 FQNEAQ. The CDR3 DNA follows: TGTGCCAGCAGCTTCGTCTACTACGAGCAGTACTTC. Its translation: CASSFVYYEQYF. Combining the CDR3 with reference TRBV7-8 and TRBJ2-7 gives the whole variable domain GAGVSQSPRYKVAKRGQDVALRCDPISGHVSLFWYQQALGQGPEFLTYFQNEAQLDKSGLPSDRFFAERPEGSVSTLKIQRTQQEDSAVYLCASSFVYYEQYFGPGTRLTVT.

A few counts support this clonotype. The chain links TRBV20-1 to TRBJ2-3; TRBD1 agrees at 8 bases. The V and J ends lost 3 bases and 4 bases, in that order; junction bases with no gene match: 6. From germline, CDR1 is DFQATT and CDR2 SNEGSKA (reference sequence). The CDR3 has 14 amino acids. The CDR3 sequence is CSASRGLGADTQYF. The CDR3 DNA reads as TGCAGTGCTAGCAGGGGGCTAGGTGCAGATACGCAGTATTTT.

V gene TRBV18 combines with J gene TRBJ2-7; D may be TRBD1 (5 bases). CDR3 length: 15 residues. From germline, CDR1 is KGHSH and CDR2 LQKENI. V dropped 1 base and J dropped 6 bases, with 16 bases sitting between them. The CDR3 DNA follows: TGTGCCAGCTCACCACTCAGGGAAGTAAGAGGCGAGCAGTACTTC. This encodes CASSPLREVRGEQYF.

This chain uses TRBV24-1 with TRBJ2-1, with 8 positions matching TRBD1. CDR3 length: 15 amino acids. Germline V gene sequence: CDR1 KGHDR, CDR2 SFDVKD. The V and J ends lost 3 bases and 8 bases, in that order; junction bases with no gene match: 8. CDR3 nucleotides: TGTGCCACCAGTGATCGGACAGGGTCGCCCGATGAGCAGTTCTTC. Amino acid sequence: CATSDRTGSPDEQFF.

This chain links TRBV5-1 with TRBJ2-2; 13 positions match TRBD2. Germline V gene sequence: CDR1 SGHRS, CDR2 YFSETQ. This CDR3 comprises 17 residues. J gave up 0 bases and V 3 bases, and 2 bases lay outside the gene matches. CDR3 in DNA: TGCGCCAGCAGCTCGGGACTAGCGGGACCGAACACCGGGGAGCTGTTTTTT. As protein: CASSSGLAGPNTGELFF.

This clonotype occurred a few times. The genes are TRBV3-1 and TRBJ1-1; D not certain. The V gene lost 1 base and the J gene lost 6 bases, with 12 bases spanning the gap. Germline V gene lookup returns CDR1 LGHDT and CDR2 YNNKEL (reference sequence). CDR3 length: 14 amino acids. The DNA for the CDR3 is TGTGCCAGCAGCCAAGCCAACGGTGGACCTGAAGCTTTCTTT. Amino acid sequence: CASSQANGGPEAFF.

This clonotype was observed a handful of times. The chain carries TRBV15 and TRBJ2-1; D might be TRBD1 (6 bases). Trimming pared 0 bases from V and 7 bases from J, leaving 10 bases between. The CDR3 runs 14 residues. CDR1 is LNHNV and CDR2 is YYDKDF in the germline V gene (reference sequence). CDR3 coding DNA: TGTGCCACCAGCAGAGAAGGGGGTCGGAATGAGCAGTTCTTC. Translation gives CATSREGGRNEQFF. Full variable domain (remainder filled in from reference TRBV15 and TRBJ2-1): DAMVIQNPRYQVTQFGKPVTLSCSQTLNHNVMYWYQQKSSQAPKLLFHYYDKDFNNEADTPDNFQSRRPNTSFCFLDIRSPGLGDTAMYLCATSREGGRNEQFFGPGTRLTVL.

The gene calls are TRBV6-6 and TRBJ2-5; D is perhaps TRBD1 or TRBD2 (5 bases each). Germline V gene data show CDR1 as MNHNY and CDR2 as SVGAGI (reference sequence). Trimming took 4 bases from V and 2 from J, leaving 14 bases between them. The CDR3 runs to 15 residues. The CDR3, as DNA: TGTGCCAGCAGTTGGGGCGGGCACAGACAAGAGACCCAGTACTTC. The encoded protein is CASSWGGHRQETQYF.

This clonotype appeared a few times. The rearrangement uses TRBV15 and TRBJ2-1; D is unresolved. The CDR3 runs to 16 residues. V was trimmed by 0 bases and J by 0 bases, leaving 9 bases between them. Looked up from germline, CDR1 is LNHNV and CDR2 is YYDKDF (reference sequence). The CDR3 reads CATSRDLLSSYNEQFF. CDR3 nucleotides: TGTGCCACCAGCAGAGATCTCTTAAGCTCCTACAATGAGCAGTTCTTC. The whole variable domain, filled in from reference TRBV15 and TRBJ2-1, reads DAMVIQNPRYQVTQFGKPVTLSCSQTLNHNVMYWYQQKSSQAPKLLFHYYDKDFNNEADTPDNFQSRRPNTSFCFLDIRSPGLGDTAMYLCATSRDLLSSYNEQFFGPGTRLTVL.

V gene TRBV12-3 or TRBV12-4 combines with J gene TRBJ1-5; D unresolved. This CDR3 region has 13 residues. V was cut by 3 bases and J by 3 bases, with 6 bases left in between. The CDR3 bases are TGTGCCAGCAGTTTCCAGGTCAATCAGCCCCAGCATTTT. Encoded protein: CASSFQVNQPQHF.